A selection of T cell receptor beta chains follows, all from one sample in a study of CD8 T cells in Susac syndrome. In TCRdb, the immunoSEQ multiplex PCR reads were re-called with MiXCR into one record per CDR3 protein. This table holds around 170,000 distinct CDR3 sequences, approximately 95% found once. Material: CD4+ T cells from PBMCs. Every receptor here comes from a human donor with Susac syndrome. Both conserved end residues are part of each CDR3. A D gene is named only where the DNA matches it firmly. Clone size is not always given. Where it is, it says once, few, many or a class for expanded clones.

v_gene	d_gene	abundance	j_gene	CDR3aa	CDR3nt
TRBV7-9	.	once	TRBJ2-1	CASSLYADNEQFF	TGTGCCAGCAGCTTATACGCGGACAATGAGCAGTTCTTC
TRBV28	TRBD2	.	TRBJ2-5	CASSESGTSGRETQYF	TGTGCCAGCAGTGAGTCCGGGACTAGCGGGAGAGAGACCCAGTACTTC
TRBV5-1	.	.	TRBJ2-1	CASSRGTSSYNEQFF	TGCGCCAGCAGCCGAGGGACAAGCTCCTACAATGAGCAGTTCTTC
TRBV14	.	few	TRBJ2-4	CASSQEVAKNIQYF	TGTGCCAGCAGCCAAGAGGTAGCCAAAAACATTCAGTACTTC
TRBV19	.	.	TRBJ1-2	CASSGVEDYGYTF	TGTGCCAGTAGTGGAGTCGAGGACTATGGCTACACCTTC
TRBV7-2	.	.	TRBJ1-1	CASSLDPGMNTEAFF	TGTGCCAGCAGCTTAGATCCGGGAATGAACACTGAAGCTTTCTTT
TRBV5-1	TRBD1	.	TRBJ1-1	CASSLGQGVEAFF	TGCGCCAGCAGCTTGGGACAGGGGGTCGAAGCTTTCTTT
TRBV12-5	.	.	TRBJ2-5	CASSQSGTAAQTQYF	TGTGCTAGCTCACAATCCGGGACTGCAGCACAGACCCAGTACTTC
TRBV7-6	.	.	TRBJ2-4	CASSLAPQGNIQYF	TGTGCCAGCAGCTTAGCCCCGCAGGGGAACATTCAGTACTTC
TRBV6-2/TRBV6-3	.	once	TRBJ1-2	CASNRSAGRSGYTF	TGTGCCAGCAACCGATCGGCGGGTAGAAGTGGCTACACCTTC
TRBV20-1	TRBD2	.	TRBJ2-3	CSGLAGGPTDTQYF	TGCAGTGGACTAGCGGGGGGGCCGACAGATACGCAGTATTTT
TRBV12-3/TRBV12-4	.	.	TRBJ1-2	CASSLALGPTNYGYTF	TGTGCCAGCAGTTTAGCTCTGGGCCCCACTAACTATGGCTACACCTTC
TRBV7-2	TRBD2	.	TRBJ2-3	CASSLSGAQDTQYF	TGTGCCAGCAGCTTAAGCGGGGCACAAGATACGCAGTATTTT
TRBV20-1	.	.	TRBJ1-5	CSAEGLLNQPQHF	TGCAGTGCTGAGGGACTCTTGAATCAGCCCCAGCATTTT
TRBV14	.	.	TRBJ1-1	CASSHVRNGEAFF	TGTGCCAGCAGCCACGTTCGGAACGGGGAAGCTTTCTTT
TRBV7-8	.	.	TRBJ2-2	CASSLVSDGGELFF	TGTGCCAGCAGCTTAGTTTCGGACGGCGGGGAGCTGTTTTTT
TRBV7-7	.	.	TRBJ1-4	CASSLGNSAGGEKLFF	TGTGCTAGCAGCTTAGGGAACTCCGCGGGTGGTGAAAAACTGTTTTTT
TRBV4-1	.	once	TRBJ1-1	CASSQERGRAGDTEAFF	TGCGCCAGCAGCCAAGAACGTGGGAGGGCTGGAGACACTGAAGCTTTCTTT
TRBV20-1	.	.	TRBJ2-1	CSARDNPGYEQFF	TGCAGTGCTAGAGATAATCCCGGATACGAGCAGTTCTTC
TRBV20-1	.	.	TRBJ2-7	CSGQGSGYEQYF	TGCAGTGGACAGGGTAGCGGCTACGAGCAGTACTTC